These 14 T cell receptor beta chains were sequenced from one sample in a study of T cells after posttransplantation cyclophosphamide. Treatment was busulfan-fludarabine conditioning, a marrow graft, and cyclophosphamide on days +3 and +4. TCRdb keeps only in-frame clones here, not all; method: immunoSEQ multiplex PCR. The sample includes 10,000 to 13,000 clones, 86% of them seen just once. Sequences were derived from CD4+ T cells sorted from PBMCs, sampled after allogeneic stem cell transplant with posttransplant cyclophosphamide. The receptors originated from a young adult male patient who received an allogeneic stem cell transplant from a related donor, was CMV-positive, and had acute GVHD only. Some T cells may arise from the graft donor.

The chain uses TRBV5-1 and TRBJ2-5; 9 nucleotides line up with TRBD2. Germline V gene sequence: CDR1 SGHRS, CDR2 YFSETQ. The V gene end was trimmed by 0 bases and the J gene end by 1 base; junction bases not matched to a gene: 7. The CDR3 has 17 amino acids. CDR3 region: CASSLAVAGDSQETQYF. The DNA for the CDR3 is TGCGCCAGCAGCTTGGCCGTAGCGGGGGACTCCCAAGAGACCCAGTACTTC.

This clone showed up just once. The chain joins TRBV11-2 to TRBJ2-3; TRBD2 agrees at 13 bases. Germline V gene data show CDR1 as SGHAT and CDR2 as FQNNGV. Trimming took 5 bases from V and 8 from J; bases not matched to a gene: 13. The CDR3 extends over 17 amino acids. The CDR3 DNA is TGTGCCAGCAGCGACTCCTGGACTAGCGGGGGCTCAGCTACGCAGTATTTT. It yields the protein CASSDSWTSGGSATQYF.

The chain's CDR3 is CASRESGADNEQFF. The DNA of the CDR3 is TGTGCCAGCAGGGAAAGCGGGGCTGACAATGAGCAGTTCTTC. This sequence joins TRBV5-4 and TRBJ2-1, with 7 bases aligning to TRBD2. Germline CDR1 is SGHNT and CDR2 is YYREEE (reference sequence). The trim removed 5 bases at V and 5 bases at J, leaving 7 bases unmatched. This CDR3 region has 14 residues.

The chain combines TRBV4-2 with TRBJ2-3; a possible D gene is TRBD2 (7 bases). CDR1 and CDR2 (germline): LGHNA, YNFKEQ. V shed 0 bases and J shed 5 bases, with 12 bases lying between them. The CDR3 contains 15 residues. In nucleotides, the CDR3 is TGTGCCAGCAGCCAAGACGGGGGGCTGCGAGATACGCAGTATTTT. Translated: CASSQDGGLRDTQYF.

The chain joins TRBV5-1 to TRBJ2-1, with a possible D match to TRBD2 (7 bases). The V end was cut by 1 base, the J end by 9 bases, with 11 bases between. Germline loops: CDR1 SGHRS, CDR2 YFSETQ. This CDR3 region has 13 residues. The CDR3 coding sequence is TGCGCCAGCAGCTTGAGGGGGGAGGGTGAGCAGTTCTTC. This translates into CASSLRGEGEQFF.

The V and J genes are TRBV10-2 and TRBJ2-1, with a weak D call TRBD2 (5 bases). The ends were cut back, 4 bases at V and 10 bases at J, with 11 bases in the middle. Germline V gives CDR1 WSHSY, CDR2 SAAADI. The CDR3 runs 12 residues. CDR3 residues: CASSAAAGEQFF. As DNA, the CDR3 is TGCGCCAGCAGTGCAGCGGCTGGGGAGCAGTTCTTC.

This clone has just one count. The chain combines TRBV11-2 with TRBJ1-1; TRBD1 aligns across 9 bases. This CDR3 contains 13 residues. J was trimmed by 4 bases and V by 5 bases; bases with no gene match: 2. CDR1 and CDR2 (germline): SGHAT, FQNNGV. The DNA for the CDR3 is TGTGCCAGCAGCGGACAGGGGAGCACTGAAGCTTTCTTT. Protein: CASSGQGSTEAFF.

In DNA, the CDR3 is TGTGCCAGCTCACTGAGCGGGGGGCAAAATGAGCAGTTCTTC. Its protein product is CASSLSGGQNEQFF. The chain uses TRBV18 and TRBJ2-1, with TRBD2 matching 9 bases. V shed 4 bases and J 7 bases; nucleotides not matched to a gene: 5. The CDR3 has 14 amino acids. Germline V gives CDR1 KGHSH, CDR2 LQKENI. Full variable domain (rest looked up from reference TRBV18 and TRBJ2-1): NAGVMQNPRHLVRRRGQEARLRCSPMKGHSHVYWYRQLPEEGLKFMVYLQKENIIDESGMPKERFSAEFPKEGPSILRIQQVVRGDSAAYFCASSLSGGQNEQFFGPGTRLTVL.

The chain recombines TRBV28 with TRBJ1-1; 9 positions agree with TRBD1. This CDR3 spans 16 amino acids. Germline-derived CDR1 and CDR2 are MDHEN and SYDVKM. V lost 6 bases, J lost 4 bases, and 12 bases stayed unmatched. The DNA for the CDR3 is TGTGCCAGCAGGAAGGGACAGGGAGTTTGGGGCACTGAAGCTTTCTTT. Amino acid sequence: CASRKGQGVWGTEAFF.

The chain carries TRBV25-1 and TRBJ1-6; no definite D call. Germline loops: CDR1 MGHDK, CDR2 SYGVNS. V lost 4 bases, J lost 5 bases, and 6 bases lay in between. CDR3 length equals 13 residues. The CDR3 loop is CASSVVDNSPLHF. The CDR3, as DNA: TGTGCCAGCAGTGTAGTGGATAATTCACCCCTCCACTTT.

The chain links TRBV14 to TRBJ2-7; D ambiguous. V gave up 0 bases and J gave up 8 bases, with 8 bases separating them. Germline CDR1 reads SGHDN; CDR2 reads FVKESK. This CDR3 region has 12 residues. The CDR3 here is CASSQDSVKQYF. The CDR3 DNA sequence: TGTGCCAGCAGCCAAGATAGTGTCAAGCAGTACTTC.

This chain joins TRBV5-1 and TRBJ2-4; the match to TRBD1 covers 10 bases. V dropped 4 bases and J dropped 3; count of bases not matched to a gene: 4. There are 15 residues in the CDR3. CDR1 and CDR2 (germline): SGHRS, YFSETQ. The CDR3, as DNA: TGCGCCAGCAGCCAGGACAGGGGGTACAAAAACATTCAGTACTTC. Translated, it gives CASSQDRGYKNIQYF.

CDR3 region: CASSFDIGTDTQYF. CDR3 bases: TGTGCCAGCAGCTTTGACATTGGCACAGATACGCAGTATTTT. The chain has TRBV5-6 and TRBJ2-3, with no clear D. The V gene's germline CDR1 is SGHDT and CDR2 YYEEEE. The CDR3 has 14 amino acids. V was clipped by 2 bases and J by 1 base, with 8 bases between them.

This rearrangement joins TRBV19 to TRBJ2-1, with 11 bases that match TRBD2. V gave up 4 bases and J gave up 5 bases; unmatched junction bases: 4. The CDR3 extends over 15 amino acids. Germline V gives CDR1 LNHDA, CDR2 SQIVND (reference sequence). The CDR3 here is CASSKGTSGNNEQFF. DNA of the CDR3: TGTGCCAGTAGTAAAGGGACTAGCGGCAACAATGAGCAGTTCTTC. The entire variable domain, with the rest obtained from reference TRBV19 and TRBJ2-1, is as follows: DGGITQSPKYLFRKEGQNVTLSCEQNLNHDAMYWYRQDPGQGLRLIYYSQIVNDFQKGDIAEGYSVSREKKESFPLTVTSAQKNPTAFYLCASSKGTSGNNEQFFGPGTRLTVL.